This T cell receptor (beta chain) was found in a study of blood T cell repertoires in COVID-19. V was cut by 2 bases and J by 10 bases, with 8 bases left in between. This CDR3 region has 11 residues. The V gene's germline CDR1 is SGHTA and CDR2 FQGNSA. Sequenced by immunoSEQ multiplex PCR; TCRdb stores in-frame clones only, minus some. The sample lists approximately 210,000 clones, approximately 80% seen once, with 3.5% to 5.5% in the top ten. The TCR was taken from a man aged 30 to 39 with acute COVID-19. The gene calls are TRBV7-2 and TRBJ1-2; D unresolved. The specimen sequenced was PBMCs or T cells enriched from blood (not recorded which). In nucleotides, the CDR3 is TGTGCCAGCAGCTTAATGGCCGTCTACACCTTC. This gives the protein CASSLMAVYTF.